The 10 T cell receptor beta chains given below trace back to one sample, sequenced in a study of T cells in Graves' hyperthyroidism and ophthalmopathy. The CDR3 regions of TCR beta were amplified from RNA transcripts. Using the HTBI primer set, a first-round RT-PCR was run on the TCR CDR3. TCRdb analysed the multiplex PCR reads with MiXCR anew, one entry per CDR3 protein. The sample includes some 800,000 distinct CDR3 sequences, roughly 40% of them seen just once. Source material: blood. These receptors all come from a man in his late teens or twenties with Graves' hyperthyroidism.

The chain joins TRBV7-9 to TRBJ1-4; unclear D gene. CDR1 and CDR2 from the germline V gene are SEHNR and FQNEAQ (reference sequence). Trimming stripped 2 bases from V and 5 bases from J, with 15 bases between. This CDR3 spans 16 amino acids. This CDR3 is CASSLSDLTLNEKLFF. In DNA form, the CDR3 reads TGTGCCAGCAGCTTAAGCGACCTCACCCTAAATGAAAAACTGTTTTTT.

The chain couples TRBV7-2 to TRBJ2-7; maybe TRBD1 (5 bases). The CDR3 covers 13 residues. Between the trimmed V and J ends, which lost 3 bases and 5 bases, there was a span of 11 bases. Germline loops: CDR1 SGHTA, CDR2 FQGNSA. CDR3 coding DNA: TGTGCCAGCAGCTTTTGGCAGGGCGACGAGCAGTACTTC. This codes for CASSFWQGDEQYF.

This clonotype was observed a few times. This chain connects TRBV7-9 to TRBJ2-6; D is ambiguous. Germline lookup yields CDR1 SEHNR and CDR2 FQNEAQ (reference sequence). Trimming removed 5 bases from V and 0 bases from J, with 11 bases in between. The CDR3 consists of 16 residues. The CDR3 spells CASSHPEYSGANVLTF. The CDR3 bases are TGTGCCAGCAGCCACCCCGAATACTCTGGGGCCAACGTCCTGACTTTC.

Written as DNA, the CDR3 is TGCAGTGCTAGAGATACGGGGGGGCCGGGGCAAGAGACCCAGTACTTC. Its translation is CSARDTGGPGQETQYF. The chain joins TRBV20-1 to TRBJ2-5; 8 bases map to TRBD2. Germline assignment: CDR1 DFQATT and CDR2 SNEGSKA (reference sequence). Trimming at V came to 0 bases and at J to 2 bases, leaving 8 bases not matched to a gene. This CDR3 has 16 amino acids.

About this clonotype itself: At one end, the junction sequence differs from germline, possibly due to a read error. The J gene is TRBJ1-2, the V gene TRBV9, with a possible D match to TRBD1 (5 bases). This CDR3 has 16 residues. The germline V gene has CDR1 SGDLS and CDR2 YYNGEE. CDR3 bases: TGTACCAGCAGCGTAGCACCCCGGGACTCTGCTTGGGGCTACACCTTC. It encodes CTSSVAPRDSAWGYTF.

The chain has TRBV4-1 and TRBJ1-4; maybe TRBD1 (5 bases). The V end was cut by 0 bases, the J end by 8 bases, with 7 bases between. CDR1 MGHRA and CDR2 YSYEKL come from the germline V gene. CDR3 size: 13 residues. The CDR3 loop reads CASSQEDIEKLFF. Here the CDR3 DNA reads TGCGCCAGCAGCCAAGAGGACATCGAAAAACTGTTTTTT.

The CDR3, as DNA: TGCGCCAGCAGCTTGGTTGGAGATGAGCAGTTCTTC. This codes for CASSLVGDEQFF. The chain links TRBV5-1 to TRBJ2-1; D call uncertain. Deletions cut 0 bases from V and 8 bases from J, with 6 bases between. Germline V CDR1 and CDR2: SGHRS, YFSETQ. The CDR3 is 12 amino acids.

This clonotype was found a few times. The chain carries TRBV20-1 and TRBJ2-5; 12 nucleotides match TRBD2. J gave up 0 bases and V 2 bases, and 4 bases lay outside the gene matches. CDR1 and CDR2 (germline): DFQATT, SNEGSKA (reference sequence). This CDR3 comprises 16 residues. Here the CDR3 DNA reads TGCAGTGCTAGACTAGCGGGGGGGCCGTACCAAGAGACCCAGTACTTC. This translates into CSARLAGGPYQETQYF.

A remark on this clonotype: This may be a read error: a much more frequent sequence differs by one nucleotide. The V call is TRBV10-3, the J call TRBJ1-1; weak D call: TRBD1 (5 bases). Per the germline V gene, CDR1 is ENHRY and CDR2 is SYGVKD. This CDR3 is 12 amino acids long. CDR3 nucleotide sequence: TGTGCCATCGGTGATCCGAGGGGTGAAGCTTTCTTT. Translating it yields CAIGDPRGEAFF.

This clonotype was picked up many times. The J gene is TRBJ1-2, the V gene TRBV19, with 11 bases identical to TRBD1. Looked up from germline, CDR1 is LNHDA and CDR2 is SQIVND (reference sequence). There are 13 residues in the CDR3. V shed 5 bases and J 8 bases; nucleotides not matched to a gene: 4. CDR3 protein: CASSSGQGGGYTF. CDR3 nucleotide sequence: TGTGCCAGTAGTTCGGGACAGGGGGGCGGCTACACCTTC.